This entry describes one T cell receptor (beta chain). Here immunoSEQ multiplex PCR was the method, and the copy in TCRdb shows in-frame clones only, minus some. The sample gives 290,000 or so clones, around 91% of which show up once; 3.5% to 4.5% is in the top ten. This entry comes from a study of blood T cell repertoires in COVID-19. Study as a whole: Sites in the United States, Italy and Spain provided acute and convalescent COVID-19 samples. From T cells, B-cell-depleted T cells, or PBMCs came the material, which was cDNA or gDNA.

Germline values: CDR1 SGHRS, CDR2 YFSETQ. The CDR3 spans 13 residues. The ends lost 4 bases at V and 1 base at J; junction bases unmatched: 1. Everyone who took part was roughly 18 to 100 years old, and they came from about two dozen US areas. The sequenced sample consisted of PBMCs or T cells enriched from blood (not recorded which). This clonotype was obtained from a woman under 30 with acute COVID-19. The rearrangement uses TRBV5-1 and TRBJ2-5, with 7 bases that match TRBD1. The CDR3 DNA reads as TGCGCCAGCAGCAGGGACAGCCAAGAGACCCAGTACTTC. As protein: CASSRDSQETQYF.